This entry is about one T cell receptor beta chain. This sample was taken from a study of blood T cell repertoires in COVID-19. Cohort 3 donors were reported recovered after two negative PCRs, clearance, or symptom resolution. Using immunoSEQ multiplex PCR, the repertoire was profiled, and TCRdb retains in-frame clones only, with some absent. Of around 470,000 clones in the sample, less than 95% were seen once. V was clipped by 0 bases and J by 4 bases, with 16 bases between them. Germline lookup yields CDR1 SGHNT and CDR2 YYREEE (reference sequence). The CDR3 has 17 amino acids. The TCR was taken from a man between 18 and 35 years old who had recovered from COVID-19. The source material was PBMCs or T cells enriched from blood (not recorded which). The V and J genes are TRBV5-4 and TRBJ2-2; D might be TRBD1 (6 bases). The CDR3 loop is CASSLARGGSFTGELFF. CDR3 sequence (DNA): TGTGCCAGCAGCTTGGCCAGGGGCGGCAGCTTCACCGGGGAGCTGTTTTTT. Together with reference TRBV5-4 and TRBJ2-2, the CDR3 gives the full variable domain: ETGVTQSPTHLIKTRGQQVTLRCSSQSGHNTVSWYQQALGQGPQFIFQYYREEENGRGNFPPRFSGLQFPNYSSELNVNALELDDSALYLCASSLARGGSFTGELFFGEGSRLTVL.